Described below is a single TCR beta chain sequence and its context. The antigen remains undetermined. Trimming took 4 bases from V and 4 from J; bases not matched to a gene: 9. CDR3 length equals 16 residues. CDR1 SGHRS and CDR2 YFSETQ come from the germline V gene. Once sorted, every population was more than 95% pure. The data derive from a study of beta chain features in type 1 diabetes. Study results and caveats: Sampled from patients, naive, central memory and Treg TCRB repertoires appeared more similar than those sampled from healthy donors. PCR might favor shorter templates, equally in patients and controls.

TCRB transcripts that were expressed got sequenced, as all of the isolated RNA had been reverse transcribed. The data were produced by immunoSEQ multiplex PCR, yet TCRdb's version contains in-frame clones alone and is incomplete. Among 250,000 to 350,000 clones, 12% to 15% were seen once, and the ten largest hold 6.7%. The sample comprised central memory CD4+ T cells from blood. The chain has TRBV5-1 and TRBJ1-4; 8 bases align to TRBD1. The receptor comes from a man aged 25 to 45 in good health. The CDR3 DNA sequence: TGCGCCAGCAGCCGGGGCGACAGGGGCCATAATGAAAAACTGTTTTTT. The encoded protein is CASSRGDRGHNEKLFF.